The 14 T cell receptor beta chains presented below share a single source sample, sequenced in a study of cytomegalovirus exposure and HLA in healthy donors (dated by TCRdb to 2016 to 2017). Receptor amplification or capture employed the immunoSEQ multiplex PCR assay. The multiplex PCR relied on a mix of 60 forward primers for TCR Vbeta segments and 13 reverse primers for TCR Jbeta segments. TCRdb provides this immuneACCESS table in a form limited to in-frame rearrangements. Some clones are lacking; in checked studies, under half of them reflect an unresolved V gene, and why the rest are absent is not known. The table for this sample lists 100,000 to 120,000 clones; 82% of them were counted only once. The top ten hold around 2.5% of the sample. Material: PBMCs. The source is a woman between 18 and 29 years old in good health and CMV-seronegative.

J is TRBJ1-5 and V is TRBV5-8, with D uncertain. V shed 6 bases and J shed 1 base, with 8 bases lying between them. This CDR3 region has 13 residues. The germline gives CDR1 SGHTS, CDR2 YDEGEE. The CDR3 DNA is TGTGCCAGCAACACCGGGAGCAATCAGCCCCAGCATTTT. This translates into CASNTGSNQPQHF.

The chain has TRBV18 and TRBJ2-6, with D unclear. Trimming stripped 3 bases from V and 1 base from J, with 7 bases between. CDR1 and CDR2 (germline): KGHSH, LQKENI. CDR3 size: 15 residues. The CDR3 coding sequence is TGTGCCAGCTCACCCCCAGTATCTGGGGCCAACGTCCTGACTTTC. Translating gives CASSPPVSGANVLTF.

The genes are TRBV5-5 and TRBJ1-5; the D gene is possibly TRBD1 (6 bases). The CDR3 runs 14 residues. Deletions cut 3 bases from V and 3 bases from J, with 10 bases between. Germline CDR1 reads SGHKS; CDR2 reads YYEKEE (reference sequence). CDR3 in DNA: TGTGCCAGCAGCTGGACAGCAAACAATCAGCCCCAGCATTTT. Encoded protein: CASSWTANNQPQHF.

The rearrangement uses TRBV2 and TRBJ2-1, with 7 bases matching TRBD1. Per the germline V gene, CDR1 is SNHLY and CDR2 is FYNNEI. The CDR3 spans 14 residues. V was clipped by 10 bases and J by 6 bases; unmatched bases: 12. CDR3 region: CATPDRVKSNEQFF. CDR3 in DNA: TGTGCCACCCCCGACAGGGTGAAGAGCAATGAGCAGTTCTTC.

J is TRBJ2-5 and V is TRBV7-7, with D possibly TRBD1 on 7 matching bases. The CDR3 runs 15 residues. The germline V gene has CDR1 SSHAT and CDR2 FNYEAQ (reference sequence). Trimming took off 5 bases at V and 1 base at J, with 14 bases between the two ends. The CDR3 DNA is TGTGCCAGCAGCGAACAGGGGACTTCCCAAGAGACCCAGTACTTC. Its protein product is CASSEQGTSQETQYF.

The chain recombines TRBV5-6 with TRBJ2-3, with 8 bases aligning to TRBD2. This CDR3 is 14 amino acids long. V shed 7 bases, J shed 2 bases, and the junction held 6 bases outside the gene matches. Germline loops: CDR1 SGHDT, CDR2 YYEEEE. CDR3 region: CASQRGGDTDTQYF. The CDR3 DNA reads TGTGCCAGCCAACGGGGGGGCGACACAGATACGCAGTATTTT.

The chain recombines TRBV29-1 with TRBJ2-2, with D hard to call. The germline CDR1 and CDR2 sequences are SQVTM and ANQGSEA. Trimming stripped 5 bases from V and 8 bases from J, with 9 bases between. This CDR3 spans 11 amino acids. The CDR3 coding sequence is TGCAGCGTTTCACTTAGAGGGGAGCTGTTTTTT. It specifies CSVSLRGELFF.

The rearrangement joins TRBV28 to TRBJ2-7, with TRBD1 matching 7 bases. The CDR3 has 13 residues. Germline V lookup: CDR1 MDHEN, CDR2 SYDVKM. V shed 6 bases and J 3 bases; nucleotides not matched to a gene: 5. CDR3 sequence reads: CASRSGQNYEQYF. The CDR3 region has the DNA TGTGCCAGCAGGTCGGGACAGAACTACGAGCAGTACTTC.

J is TRBJ2-6 and V is TRBV4-1; unclear D gene. Trimming took 4 bases from V and 1 from J, leaving 17 bases between them. The CDR3 is 18 amino acids. Germline CDR1 MGHRA, CDR2 YSYEKL. CDR3: CASSPQLSFRSGANVLTF. Written as DNA, the CDR3 is TGCGCCAGCAGCCCCCAACTTAGCTTTAGGTCTGGGGCCAACGTCCTGACTTTC.

The rearrangement uses TRBV21-1 and TRBJ1-1; the table's D call, TRBD1, has no DNA check behind it. TRBV21-1 is a pseudogene segment. This CDR3 spans 17 amino acids. CDR3 DNA: TGTGCCAGCACTCTATTAAACCGGGACAGGGAAAACACTGAAGCTTTCTTT. Protein product: CASTLLNRDRENTEAFF.

V gene TRBV9 combines with J gene TRBJ1-2, with 8 bases aligning to TRBD1. The CDR3 covers 16 residues. With V trimmed by 1 base and J by 4 bases, 9 bases remained unmatched. CDR1 is SGDLS and CDR2 is YYNGEE in the germline V gene. In DNA form, the CDR3 reads TGTGCCAGCAGCGTACTGGGGACAGGCCTAACCTATGGCTACACCTTC. Translation: CASSVLGTGLTYGYTF.

The chain carries TRBV9 and TRBJ1-1; TRBD1 aligns across 10 bases. Germline lookup yields CDR1 SGDLS and CDR2 YYNGEE. Unmatched junction bases numbered 7, after V lost 4 bases and J lost 4 bases. The CDR3 has 15 amino acids. CDR3 sequence (DNA): TGTGCCAGCAGCTACCGGGACAGGGGAAGCACTGAAGCTTTCTTT. This gives the protein CASSYRDRGSTEAFF. The full variable domain, in which reference TRBV9 and TRBJ1-1 provide the parts outside the CDR3, is DSGVTQTPKHLITATGQRVTLRCSPRSGDLSVYWYQQSLDQGLQFLIQYYNGEERAKGNILERFSAQQFPDLHSELNLSSLELGDSALYFCASSYRDRGSTEAFFGQGTRLTVV.

This chain connects TRBV6-1 to TRBJ1-4; D remains unclear. V gave up 4 bases and J gave up 8 bases, with 14 bases separating them. The CDR3 extends over 14 amino acids. Germline loops: CDR1 MNHNS, CDR2 SASEGT. The DNA for the CDR3 is TGTGCCAGCAGTGTCGGCAGTGGGGAGGAAAAACTGTTTTTT. This encodes CASSVGSGEEKLFF.

The J gene is TRBJ2-7, the V gene TRBV7-9; the D gene is possibly TRBD1 (6 bases). Trimming took 4 bases from V and 5 from J, leaving 15 bases between them. Germline V gene sequence: CDR1 SEHNR, CDR2 FQNEAQ (reference sequence). CDR3 length: 14 amino acids. The CDR3 sequence: CASSWGRGTNEQYF. The CDR3 bases are TGTGCCAGCAGCTGGGGCAGGGGCACTAACGAGCAGTACTTC.